A single sample gave rise to the 28 T cell receptor beta chains below, sequenced in a study of glioma-infiltrating T cells after dendritic cell vaccination. Some clones are missing from TCRdb's copy, which holds only in-frame ones; the method was immunoSEQ multiplex PCR. Here the sample spans 2,100 or so clones, around 81% being singletons. Sample time point: after dendritic cell vaccination, including at tumor progression/relapse. Dendritic cells derived from monocytes and pulsed with autologous tumor lysate formed the vaccine. Sample: tumor tissue, taken after dendritic cell vaccination. The receptors derive from a human donor with glioblastoma.

This rearrangement joins TRBV6-1 to TRBJ2-7; 11 nucleotides align to TRBD1. The CDR3 length is 15 residues. J lost 3 bases, V lost 8 bases, and 9 bases had no gene match. CDR1 is MNHNS, CDR2 SASEGT, per germline. This CDR3 is CASRGEGQGDYEQYF. The CDR3 DNA follows: TGTGCCAGCCGGGGGGAGGGACAGGGGGACTACGAGCAGTACTTC.

This clone has more than one count but fewer than ten. The V and J genes are TRBV5-1 and TRBJ1-3; the D is unclear. Trimming cost V 1 base and J 0 bases, with 11 bases left between them. The CDR3 covers 16 residues. Germline CDR1 reads SGHRS; CDR2 reads YFSETQ. DNA for the CDR3: TGCGCCAGCAGCTTGTCGGGTTTGGGCTCTGGAAACACCATATATTTT. Its protein is CASSLSGLGSGNTIYF.

This clone was counted a few times. The rearrangement links TRBV19 to TRBJ2-3; D ambiguous. The CDR3 is 15 amino acids. V dropped 1 base and J dropped 6 bases, with 14 bases sitting between them. Germline assignment: CDR1 LNHDA and CDR2 SQIVND (reference sequence). The CDR3 spells CASSIAFSEADTQYF. Here the CDR3 DNA reads TGTGCCAGTAGTATAGCTTTCAGCGAAGCGGATACGCAGTATTTT. Full variable domain (missing parts from reference TRBV19 and TRBJ2-3): DGGITQSPKYLFRKEGQNVTLSCEQNLNHDAMYWYRQDPGQGLRLIYYSQIVNDFQKGDIAEGYSVSREKKESFPLTVTSAQKNPTAFYLCASSIAFSEADTQYFGPGTRLTVL.

This clone was recorded only once. V gene TRBV5-1 combines with J gene TRBJ2-2; D may be TRBD1 (6 bases). Looked up from germline, CDR1 is SGHRS and CDR2 is YFSETQ. V gave up 0 bases and J gave up 2 bases, with 26 bases separating them. There are 21 residues in the CDR3. The CDR3 loop is CASSLDLWGQDGAPNTGELFF. Here the CDR3 DNA reads TGCGCCAGCAGCTTGGATCTTTGGGGGCAAGACGGGGCTCCAAACACCGGGGAGCTGTTTTTT. The whole variable domain, filled in from reference TRBV5-1 and TRBJ2-2, reads KAGVTQTPRYLIKTRGQQVTLSCSPISGHRSVSWYQQTPGQGLQFLFEYFSETQRNKGNFPGRFSGRQFSNSRSEMNVSTLELGDSALYLCASSLDLWGQDGAPNTGELFFGEGSRLTVL.

This chain uses TRBV19 with TRBJ2-5; D is uncertain. From germline, CDR1 is LNHDA and CDR2 SQIVND (reference sequence). The CDR3 is made up of 14 amino acids. Trimming removed 10 bases from V and 5 bases from J, with 20 bases in between. Here the CDR3 reads CANHRKTRWETQYF. The CDR3 region has the DNA TGTGCCAACCACCGGAAGACGAGGTGGGAGACCCAGTACTTC.

The chain joins TRBV28 to TRBJ2-5, with 11 positions matching TRBD2. The J call may not be correct, given that the DNA end is closer to TRBJ2-7. CDR1 MDHEN and CDR2 SYDVKM come from the germline V gene. This CDR3 comprises 13 residues. CDR3 sequence reads: CASIGTSGYEQYF. CDR3 DNA sequence: TGTGCCAGCATTGGGACTAGCGGCTACGAGCAGTACTTC.

V gene TRBV5-1 combines with J gene TRBJ2-7; TRBD2 might be the D (6 bases). The CDR3 totals 14 residues. CDR1 and CDR2 (germline): SGHRS, YFSETQ. The V end was cut by 2 bases, the J end by 0 bases, with 9 bases between. The CDR3 loop is CASSLAEGSYEQYF. CDR3 in DNA: TGCGCCAGCAGCTTAGCGGAGGGCTCCTACGAGCAGTACTTC.

The chain employs TRBV19 and TRBJ2-7; weak D call: TRBD2 (6 bases). Looked up from germline, CDR1 is LNHDA and CDR2 is SQIVND (reference sequence). The CDR3 loop spans 12 amino acids. Trimming removed 6 bases from V and 6 bases from J, with 12 bases in between. As DNA, the CDR3 is TGTGCCAGTAGCACTGGCGGGACCGAGCAGTACTTC. It yields the protein CASSTGGTEQYF.

The genes are TRBV15 and TRBJ2-1; TRBD2 matches 12 bases. Looked up from germline, CDR1 is LNHNV and CDR2 is YYDKDF (reference sequence). V dropped 5 bases and J dropped 6; count of bases not matched to a gene: 20. The CDR3 covers 20 residues. The CDR3 loop is CATSDQASGRARWGGNEQFF. As DNA, the CDR3 is TGTGCCACCAGCGACCAGGCTAGCGGGAGGGCTCGATGGGGAGGCAATGAGCAGTTCTTC.

This clone is a singleton in its sample. The conserved final phenylalanine or tryptophan is absent from the CDR3, which likely points to a read error. It is unclear where the CDR3 begins or ends on the DNA, so no DNA is shown, and the CDR3 is as TCRdb lists it. This chain links TRBV14 with TRBJ2-7; TRBD2, as called in the table, went unchecked against the DNA. The CDR3 spans 16 residues, counting both ends. The germline gives CDR1 SGHDN, CDR2 FVKESK. The CDR3 sequence: CASSQDDKEAVVLRHC.

The chain carries TRBV7-2 and TRBJ2-1; D is possibly TRBD1 (6 bases). V was pared by 6 bases and J by 0 bases, with 15 bases between. CDR1 and CDR2 from the germline V gene are SGHTA and FQGNSA. The CDR3 contains 16 residues. The chain's CDR3 is CASSSKTGRSYNEQFF. The CDR3 DNA is TGTGCCAGCAGTTCTAAGACAGGACGCTCCTACAATGAGCAGTTCTTC.

The chain is built from TRBV7-9 and TRBJ2-5; 10 bases map to TRBD2. This CDR3 is built from 17 residues. Germline V CDR1 and CDR2: SEHNR, FQNEAQ (reference sequence). V was clipped by 5 bases and J by 2 bases; unmatched bases: 11. The CDR3: CASSPSGGEAVQETQYF. CDR3 nucleotides: TGTGCCAGCAGCCCAAGCGGGGGGGAGGCGGTTCAAGAGACCCAGTACTTC.

This chain uses TRBV20-1 with TRBJ1-1; D might be TRBD1 (5 bases). The length of the CDR3 is 11 residues. Germline V gives CDR1 DFQATT, CDR2 SNEGSKA (reference sequence). Written as DNA, the CDR3 is TGCAGCCGCTCGACAGACACTGAAGCTTTCTTT. Translation gives CSRSTDTEAFF.

This clone was counted only a few times. The chain is built from TRBV5-8 and TRBJ2-7; D is perhaps TRBD1 (5 bases). CDR1 and CDR2 from the germline V gene are SGHTS and YDEGEE. V gave up 3 bases and J gave up 0 bases, with 10 bases separating them. The CDR3 runs 14 residues. CDR3 amino acids: CASSWGSSSYEQYF. In DNA, the CDR3 is TGTGCCAGCAGCTGGGGCAGTTCCTCCTACGAGCAGTACTTC.

This chain connects TRBV18 to TRBJ2-7, with TRBD1 identical over 7 bases. V shed 6 bases, J shed 4 bases, and the junction held 6 bases outside the gene matches. The CDR3 extends over 13 amino acids. Germline V gives CDR1 KGHSH, CDR2 LQKENI. CDR3 nucleotide sequence: TGTGCCAGCTCGAGGGACAGCCTTTACGAGCAGTACTTC. Its protein is CASSRDSLYEQYF.

This sequence joins TRBV10-3 and TRBJ2-7; 9 bases are a match to TRBD2. Germline lookup yields CDR1 ENHRY and CDR2 SYGVKD. After removal of 5 bases from V and 2 bases from J, the junction contained 13 bases not matched to a gene. CDR3 size: 17 residues. The CDR3 here is CAISLYKGTSRTYEQYF. The CDR3 nucleotides are TGTGCCATCAGTCTCTATAAGGGGACTAGCCGTACCTACGAGCAGTACTTC.

The chain carries TRBV7-2 and TRBJ2-4; D possibly corresponds to TRBD2 (5 bases). Per the germline V gene, CDR1 is SGHTA and CDR2 is FQGNSA. Trimming pared 2 bases from V and 0 bases from J, leaving 14 bases between. This CDR3 is built from 17 residues. The DNA for the CDR3 is TGTGCCAGCAGCTTACCACCTACTAGTCTAGCCAAAAACATTCAGTACTTC. It yields the protein CASSLPPTSLAKNIQYF.

CDR3 in amino acids: CASRPGYSNQPQHF. Here the CDR3 DNA reads TGTGCCAGCAGGCCAGGCTATAGCAATCAGCCCCAGCATTTT. The rearrangement uses TRBV2 and TRBJ1-5; D not resolved. Trimming left V 6 bases short and J 0 bases short, with 9 bases between. The germline CDR1 and CDR2 sequences are SNHLY and FYNNEI. This CDR3 comprises 14 residues.

This rearrangement joins TRBV5-1 to TRBJ1-1, with 11 bases matching TRBD1. J lost 0 bases, V lost 3 bases, and 4 bases had no gene match. This CDR3 is built from 16 residues. Germline CDR1 reads SGHRS; CDR2 reads YFSETQ. CDR3 loop: CASSYGTGGLNTEAFF. CDR3 sequence (DNA): TGCGCCAGCAGCTACGGGACAGGGGGTTTGAACACTGAAGCTTTCTTT. Supplemented by reference TRBV5-1 and TRBJ1-1, the full variable domain reads KAGVTQTPRYLIKTRGQQVTLSCSPISGHRSVSWYQQTPGQGLQFLFEYFSETQRNKGNFPGRFSGRQFSNSRSEMNVSTLELGDSALYLCASSYGTGGLNTEAFFGQGTRLTVV.

This clone was seen a single time. The chain has TRBV29-1 and TRBJ2-5, with 8 bases identical to TRBD1. With 1 base clipped from V and 5 bases from J, the junction kept 9 bases outside the gene matches. Germline assignment: CDR1 SQVTM and CDR2 ANQGSEA. The CDR3 extends over 15 amino acids. CDR3 DNA sequence: TGCAGCGTTGAAGCAGACAGGGGCCGTTCGGAGACCCAGTACTTC. Amino acids: CSVEADRGRSETQYF.

This clone was detected a few times. The rearrangement uses TRBV7-9 and TRBJ2-1; D perhaps matches TRBD2 (5 bases). Per the germline V gene, CDR1 is SEHNR and CDR2 is FQNEAQ (reference sequence). Trimming stripped 1 base from V and 4 bases from J, with 8 bases between. The CDR3 length is 14 residues. CDR3 DNA: TGTGCCAGCAGCTTAGGGGAGTTTTACAATGAGCAGTTCTTC. It yields the protein CASSLGEFYNEQFF.

Concerning this clone: The junction departs from germline at one end; a sequencing error may be responsible. The chain uses TRBV4-1 and TRBJ1-5; TRBD1 aligns across 8 bases. This CDR3 is 15 amino acids long. Germline V gene sequence: CDR1 MGHRA, CDR2 YSYEKL. The CDR3 DNA sequence: TGTGCCAGCAGCCAAGGAAGACAGGGGAATCAGCCCCAGCATTTT. Amino acid sequence: CASSQGRQGNQPQHF.

The rearrangement joins TRBV4-3 to TRBJ2-5; D is unresolved. Per germline, CDR1 LGHNA and CDR2 YSLEER. The V end was cut by 1 base, the J end by 5 bases, with 8 bases between. The CDR3 is 13 amino acids. CDR3: CASSQVTGETQYF. The CDR3, as DNA: TGCGCCAGCAGCCAAGTAACCGGGGAGACCCAGTACTTC.

The chain joins TRBV7-8 to TRBJ2-1; TRBD2 matches 14 bases. With 5 bases clipped from V and 4 bases from J, the junction kept 19 bases outside the gene matches. The CDR3 sequence is 21 residues long. Germline V CDR1 and CDR2: SGHVS, FQNEAQ. In DNA, the CDR3 is TGTGCCAGCAGCCCCAGGACTAGCGGGAGGAACTTTGGTGAGAAATACAATGAGCAGTTCTTC. It encodes CASSPRTSGRNFGEKYNEQFF.

V and J are TRBV14 and TRBJ2-7; 12 bases agree with TRBD1. Germline V gene sequence: CDR1 SGHDN, CDR2 FVKESK. The J segment lost 6 bases and the V segment lost 4 bases, leaving 19 bases of the junction unmatched. The CDR3 extends over 19 amino acids. CDR3 nucleotides: TGTGCCAGCAGCCGGGGAGGGGGACAGGGGGCATTCGACTCGCGCGAGCAGTACTTC. It is translated as CASSRGGGQGAFDSREQYF.

The chain recombines TRBV9 with TRBJ1-6; D perhaps matches TRBD1 (6 bases). The CDR3 runs 15 residues. Looked up from germline, CDR1 is SGDLS and CDR2 is YYNGEE. V gave up 5 bases and J gave up 7 bases, with 16 bases separating them. The CDR3 DNA reads TGTGCCAGCAGTGCTAACGGACAGCCAAATTCACCCCTCCACTTT. It yields the protein CASSANGQPNSPLHF.

This clone is large by share. The genes are TRBV5-1 and TRBJ1-3; D unresolved. Germline V CDR1 and CDR2: SGHRS, YFSETQ. The CDR3 is made up of 11 amino acids. V lost 8 bases and J 4 bases, leaving 7 bases between the germline ends. This chain's CDR3 is CASRAGNTIYF. The CDR3 DNA is TGCGCCAGTCGCGCAGGAAACACCATATATTTT.

The V and J genes are TRBV14 and TRBJ1-1; D remains unclear. The CDR3 consists of 12 residues. Germline V CDR1 and CDR2: SGHDN, FVKESK. The germline V and J ends were trimmed by 0 bases and 11 bases, with 10 bases remaining between them. This chain's CDR3 is CASSQDRARAFF. The CDR3 nucleotides are TGTGCCAGCAGCCAAGATCGAGCTAGGGCTTTCTTT.